Sequencing of this T cell receptor (beta chain) was carried out in a study of T-cell memory formation after mild COVID-19. TCRdb ran MiXCR on the 5' RACE reads and lists one entry per CDR3 protein. This sample yields some 62,000 distinct CDR3 sequences, of which 9.3% are seen a single time; around 1.1% belongs to the top ten. Germline V gene sequence: CDR1 SGHRS, CDR2 YFSETQ. This CDR3 comprises 14 residues. About this clonotype itself: One end of the junction does not line up with germline, which may come from a read error.

The TCR was taken from a man aged 18-30 years who had mild COVID-19 (a few samples of this study predate the infection). Cell type and time point are not known. The sample comprised PBMCs or a T cell subset sorted from them (not recorded which). The rearrangement uses TRBV5-1 and TRBJ2-1, with D unresolved. This CDR3 is CARSLSGVGNEQFF. CDR3 nucleotide sequence: TGCGCCAGAAGCTTGAGTGGGGTTGGGAATGAGCAGTTCTTC. The variable domain in full, with the rest retrieved from reference TRBV5-1 and TRBJ2-1, is KAGVTQTPRYLIKTRGQQVTLSCSPISGHRSVSWYQQTPGQGLQFLFEYFSETQRNKGNFPGRFSGRQFSNSRSEMNVSTLELGDSALYLCARSLSGVGNEQFFGPGTRLTVL.